This entry features one TCR beta chain sequence. TCRdb keeps only in-frame clones here, not all; method: immunoSEQ multiplex PCR. Here the sample spans about 44,000 clones, roughly 89% being singletons. Trimming pared 6 bases from V and 1 base from J, leaving 12 bases between. The germline V gene encodes CDR1 MNHNY and CDR2 SVGAGI (reference sequence). This CDR3 has 14 residues. The entry originates in a study of T cell changes during pregnancy in multiple sclerosis. The rearrangement joins TRBV6-6 to TRBJ2-5; D may be TRBD1 (6 bases). The source of this sequence is a female donor with multiple sclerosis, enrolled in a pregnancy study. This sample comprised CD4+ T cells from peripheral blood mononuclear cells, obtained in the first trimester of pregnancy. The CDR3 DNA reads as TGTGCCAGCAGATCGACAGGAGCCCAAGAGACCCAGTACTTC. Its protein product is CASRSTGAQETQYF.